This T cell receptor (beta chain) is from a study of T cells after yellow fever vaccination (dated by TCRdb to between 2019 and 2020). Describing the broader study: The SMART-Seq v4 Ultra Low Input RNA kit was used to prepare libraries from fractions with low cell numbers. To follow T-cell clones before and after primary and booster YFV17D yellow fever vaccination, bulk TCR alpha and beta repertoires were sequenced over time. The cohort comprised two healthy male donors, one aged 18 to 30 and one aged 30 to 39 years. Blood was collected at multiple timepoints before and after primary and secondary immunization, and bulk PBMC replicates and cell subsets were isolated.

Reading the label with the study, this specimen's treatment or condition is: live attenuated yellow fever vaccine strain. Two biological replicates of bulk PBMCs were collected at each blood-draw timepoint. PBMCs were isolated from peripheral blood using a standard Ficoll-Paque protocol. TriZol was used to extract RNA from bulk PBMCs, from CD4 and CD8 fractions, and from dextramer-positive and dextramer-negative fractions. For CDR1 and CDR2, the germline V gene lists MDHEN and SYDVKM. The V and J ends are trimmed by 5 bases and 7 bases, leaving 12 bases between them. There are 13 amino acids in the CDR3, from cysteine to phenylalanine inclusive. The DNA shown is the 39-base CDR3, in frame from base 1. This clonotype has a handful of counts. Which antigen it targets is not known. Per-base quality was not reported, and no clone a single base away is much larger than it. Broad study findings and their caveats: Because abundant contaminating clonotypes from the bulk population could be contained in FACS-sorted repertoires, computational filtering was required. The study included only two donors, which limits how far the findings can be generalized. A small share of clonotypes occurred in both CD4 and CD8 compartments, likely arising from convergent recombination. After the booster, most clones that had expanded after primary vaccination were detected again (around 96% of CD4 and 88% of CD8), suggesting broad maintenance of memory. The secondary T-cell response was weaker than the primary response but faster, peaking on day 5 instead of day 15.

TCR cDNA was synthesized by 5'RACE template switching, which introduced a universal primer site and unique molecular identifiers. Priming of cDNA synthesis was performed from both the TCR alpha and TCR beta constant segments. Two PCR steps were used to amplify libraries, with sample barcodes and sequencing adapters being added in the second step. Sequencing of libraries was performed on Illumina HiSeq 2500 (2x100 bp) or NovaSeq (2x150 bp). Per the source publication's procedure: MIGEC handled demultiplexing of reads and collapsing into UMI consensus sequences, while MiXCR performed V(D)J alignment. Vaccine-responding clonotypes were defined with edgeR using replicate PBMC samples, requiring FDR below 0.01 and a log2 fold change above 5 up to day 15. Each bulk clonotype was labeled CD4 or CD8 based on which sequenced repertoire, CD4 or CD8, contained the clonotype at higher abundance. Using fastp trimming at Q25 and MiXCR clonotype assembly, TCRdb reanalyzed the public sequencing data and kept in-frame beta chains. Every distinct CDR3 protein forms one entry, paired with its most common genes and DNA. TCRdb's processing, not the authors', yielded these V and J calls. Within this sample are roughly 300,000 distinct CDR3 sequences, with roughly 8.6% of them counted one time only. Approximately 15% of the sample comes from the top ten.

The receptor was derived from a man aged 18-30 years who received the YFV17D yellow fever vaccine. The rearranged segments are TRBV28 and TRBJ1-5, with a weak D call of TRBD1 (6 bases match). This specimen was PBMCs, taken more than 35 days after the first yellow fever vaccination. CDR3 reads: CASSGTRHQPQHF. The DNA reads TGTGCCAGCAGTGGGACAAGACACCAGCCCCAGCATTTT.